The 17 T cell receptor beta chains below all came from one sample that was sequenced in a study of T cell responses to AZD1222 COVID-19 vaccine. Generated by immunoSEQ multiplex PCR, the TCRdb table keeps only in-frame clones and is missing some. The sample yields around 79,000 clones, roughly 88% seen once. The sample consisted of peripheral blood, taken on day 0 of AZD1222 vaccination. The receptors come from an adult in good health.

The chain joins TRBV23-1 to TRBJ2-7, with 7 bases that match TRBD1. TRBV23-1 has ORF status, its function being uncertain. Trimming cost V 7 bases and J 5 bases; bases outside gene matches: 20. The CDR3 length is 17 residues. The DNA for the CDR3 is TGCGCCAGCATCATCACCGGGACAGCAGGACGCGGCCACGAGCAGTACTTC. Its translation is CASIITGTAGRGHEQYF.

The rearrangement links TRBV14 to TRBJ2-7; TRBD2 agrees at 8 bases. The CDR3 spans 13 residues. V was clipped by 3 bases and J by 5 bases; unmatched bases: 3. The germline CDR1 and CDR2 sequences are SGHDN and FVKESK. The CDR3 region has the DNA TGTGCCAGCAGCCAGAGACTAGCGAACGAGCAGTACTTC. Its protein product is CASSQRLANEQYF.

The rearrangement uses TRBV2 and TRBJ1-3; D unclear. Deletions cut 8 bases from V and 5 bases from J, with 4 bases between. Per the germline V gene, CDR1 is SNHLY and CDR2 is FYNNEI. This CDR3 is 10 amino acids long. DNA for the CDR3: TGTGCCAGCGAGAGAAACACCATATATTTT. Amino acids: CASERNTIYF.

J is TRBJ2-1 and V is TRBV7-2; TRBD2 agrees at 8 bases. The germline V gene has CDR1 SGHTA and CDR2 FQGNSA. Unmatched junction bases numbered 8, after V lost 0 bases and J lost 4 bases. The CDR3 has 17 residues. For the CDR3, the DNA is TGTGCCAGCAGCTTAGCACAGTCCGGGGGGGGATACAATGAGCAGTTCTTC. Its translation: CASSLAQSGGGYNEQFF.

The chain has TRBV28 and TRBJ1-5; D uncertain. Germline lookup yields CDR1 MDHEN and CDR2 SYDVKM. This CDR3 has 15 residues. The germline V and J ends were trimmed by 7 bases and 0 bases, with 13 bases remaining between them. The CDR3 sequence: CASKTGVSSNQPQHF. Written as DNA, the CDR3 is TGTGCCAGCAAGACCGGCGTCAGTAGCAATCAGCCCCAGCATTTT.

The table lists this clone with a few counts. CDR3 sequence reads: CASGLGIEQGASFF. CDR3 DNA: TGTGCTAGTGGTTTGGGAATAGAACAGGGGGCGAGTTTCTTT. The rearrangement links TRBV12-5 to TRBJ1-1; 9 nucleotides match TRBD1. V lost 1 base, J lost 13 bases, and 10 bases stayed unmatched. Germline values: CDR1 LGHNT, CDR2 FRNRAP. The CDR3 sequence is 14 residues long.

The chain's CDR3 is CASSFELAGGQATQYF. The DNA for the CDR3 is TGTGCCAGCAGTTTTGAGCTAGCGGGGGGGCAGGCGACCCAGTACTTC. This chain uses TRBV28 with TRBJ2-5; 12 nucleotides match TRBD2. V lost 3 bases to trimming and J lost 7 bases; unmatched junction nucleotides: 9. The CDR3 length is 16 residues. CDR1 is MDHEN and CDR2 is SYDVKM in the germline V gene.

The DNA of the CDR3 is TGTGCCAGCAGCCAACTACTAGCGGACAATGAGCAGTTCTTC. The encoded protein is CASSQLLADNEQFF. This chain connects TRBV4-2 to TRBJ2-1; 8 positions agree with TRBD2. Germline V CDR1 and CDR2: LGHNA, YNFKEQ. This CDR3 contains 14 residues. V was clipped by 2 bases and J by 5 bases; unmatched bases: 2.

The rearrangement links TRBV30 to TRBJ2-1, with unresolved D. The CDR3 consists of 13 residues. V lost 2 bases and J 4 bases, leaving 9 bases between the germline ends. In germline, CDR1 is GTSNPN, CDR2 SVGIG (reference sequence). The CDR3 DNA is TGTGCCTGGAGTACATGGGGATACAATGAGCAGTTCTTC. Translating gives CAWSTWGYNEQFF.

The chain recombines TRBV6-1 with TRBJ2-1; TRBD2 aligns across 14 bases. This CDR3 is built from 17 residues. Germline CDR1 is MNHNS and CDR2 is SASEGT. V shed 1 base and J 6 bases; nucleotides not matched to a gene: 5. The CDR3 region is CASSEGLAGGPGNEQFF. The CDR3 nucleotides are TGTGCCAGCAGTGAAGGACTAGCGGGAGGGCCTGGCAATGAGCAGTTCTTC.

The CDR3 bases are TGCGCCAGCAGCTTGGACTCTAGACCAGATACGCAGTATTTT. It yields the protein CASSLDSRPDTQYF. This chain uses TRBV5-1 with TRBJ2-3; D gene uncertain. The CDR3 totals 14 residues. V was clipped by 0 bases and J by 4 bases, with 9 bases between them. Germline V gene data show CDR1 as SGHRS and CDR2 as YFSETQ.

This clone has a single count. CDR3 DNA sequence: TGTGCCTGGAGTGTATCTGGGACAGGGGGCAGCTACACCTTC. This codes for CAWSVSGTGGSYTF. V gene TRBV30 combines with J gene TRBJ1-2; 12 nucleotides match TRBD1. This CDR3 comprises 14 residues. The J segment lost 9 bases and the V segment lost 0 bases, leaving 5 bases of the junction unmatched. The germline V gene has CDR1 GTSNPN and CDR2 SVGIG (reference sequence).

The chain has TRBV9 and TRBJ1-2; D gene uncertain. Deletions cut 2 bases from V and 4 bases from J, with 15 bases between. Per the germline V gene, CDR1 is SGDLS and CDR2 is YYNGEE. This CDR3 has 15 amino acids. CDR3 region: CASSVDQSSIYGYTF. CDR3 DNA: TGTGCCAGCAGCGTCGACCAATCCTCGATCTATGGCTACACCTTC.

The rearrangement joins TRBV6-5 to TRBJ2-4; TRBD2 might be the D (5 bases). Germline values: CDR1 MNHEY, CDR2 SVGAGI. This CDR3 spans 15 amino acids. Trimming pared 2 bases from V and 5 bases from J, leaving 13 bases between. The CDR3, as DNA: TGTGCCAGCAGTTACGACCTCAACGGGGAAAACATTCAGTACTTC. The encoded protein is CASSYDLNGENIQYF.

This chain connects TRBV14 to TRBJ2-7; TRBD1 agrees at 12 bases. Germline V gene data show CDR1 as SGHDN and CDR2 as FVKESK. V was pared by 0 bases and J by 4 bases, with 7 bases of the junction left unmatched. The CDR3 spans 17 residues. CDR3 sequence (DNA): TGTGCCAGCAGCCAAGATTGGGGGACAGGGGGCCATTACGAGCAGTACTTC. Protein sequence: CASSQDWGTGGHYEQYF. The whole variable domain, remainder taken from reference TRBV14 and TRBJ2-7, is EAGVTQFPSHSVIEKGQTVTLRCDPISGHDNLYWYRRVMGKEIKFLLHFVKESKQDESGMPNNRFLAERTGGTYSTLKVQPAELEDSGVYFCASSQDWGTGGHYEQYFGPGTRLTVT.

The chain has TRBV19 and TRBJ2-3; TRBD2 matches 13 bases. The junction had 8 bases not matched to a gene; V was cut back by 6 bases and J by 5 bases. CDR1 and CDR2 from the germline V gene are LNHDA and SQIVND (reference sequence). The CDR3 is 16 amino acids. The CDR3, as DNA: TGTGCCAGTAGAGATGGACTAGCGGGAGATATAGATACGCAGTATTTT. Translated, it gives CASRDGLAGDIDTQYF.

This clone was found a few times. The chain has TRBV28 and TRBJ1-2; perhaps TRBD1 as D (6 bases). Germline CDR1 and CDR2: MDHEN and SYDVKM. The germline V and J ends were trimmed by 5 bases and 8 bases, with 21 bases remaining between them. The CDR3 sequence is 15 residues long. Here the CDR3 DNA reads TGTGCCAGCAGTGCCAACAGGGCCCAGTTGAGGGGCTACACCTTC. Protein product: CASSANRAQLRGYTF.